This entry is about one T cell receptor beta chain. In the authors' methods: Researchers report that nucleated cell counts were estimated from reference gene primer amplification. The table came from immunoSEQ multiplex PCR; TCRdb's copy has only in-frame clones and leaves some out. The DNA gave D and trimming, while V, J and clone size come from that table. The sample gives roughly 61,000 clones, about 90% of which show up once; approximately 2.1% is in the top ten. The source of the sample is a study of blood T cell repertoires in COVID-19. As for the study in general: Sites in the United States, Italy and Spain provided acute and convalescent COVID-19 samples. The cDNA or gDNA used as material had been derived from T cells, B-cell-depleted T cells, or PBMCs.

V shed 5 bases and J shed 1 base, with 11 bases lying between them. The CDR3 is 13 residues long. Looked up from germline, CDR1 is GTSNPN and CDR2 is SVGIG (reference sequence). The rearrangement uses TRBV30 and TRBJ1-1; the D gene is possibly TRBD1 (6 bases). The sequenced material came from peripheral blood. This receptor was identified in a man in his 60s with acute or convalescent COVID-19. CDR3 in DNA: TGTGCCTGGGCGGCGGACAGGAACACTGAAGCTTTCTTT. Its protein product is CAWAADRNTEAFF.